Below, 21 T cell receptor beta chains from the same sample are listed, as sequenced in a study of siplizumab effects on memory and regulatory T cells. Cells from the mixed lymphocyte reaction underwent coculture for under 7 days at 37 degrees C. Method: immunoSEQ multiplex PCR; TCRdb's copy keeps in-frame clones and lacks some. The sample yields 9,000 to 15,000 clones, approximately 50% seen once. The antigens for these receptors are not known. Sequenced input: CFSE-low (dividing) CD8+ T cells sorted from an allogeneic mixed lymphocyte reaction. Receptor source: a human donor in good health; the cells came from an allogeneic mixed lymphocyte reaction. Some clones in this sample may be carry-over from other donors' samples.

This clone was detected only once. V usage is TRBV11-3 and J usage is TRBJ2-3; D remains ambiguous. There are 14 residues in the CDR3. V dropped 2 bases and J dropped 2 bases, with 8 bases sitting between them. Germline V gene data show CDR1 as SGHNT and CDR2 as YENEEA. CDR3 sequence reads: CASSLNPATDTQYF. In nucleotides, the CDR3 is TGTGCCAGCAGCTTAAATCCTGCCACAGATACGCAGTATTTT.

This clone was seen once. The V call is TRBV2, the J call TRBJ2-7, with 7 bases lining up with TRBD2. Germline CDR1 reads SNHLY; CDR2 reads FYNNEI. V lost 3 bases to trimming and J lost 4 bases; unmatched junction nucleotides: 6. The CDR3 contains 14 residues. The CDR3 loop is CASSEGGISYEQYF. In DNA, the CDR3 is TGTGCCAGCAGTGAGGGGGGGATCTCTTACGAGCAGTACTTC.

This clone showed up just once. A much larger clone sits a single nucleotide away, making a read error possible. Other DNA sequences in the same sample also yield this CDR3. The chain uses TRBV29-1 and TRBJ1-2, with 7 bases that match TRBD1. The CDR3 is 13 residues long. V was pared by 7 bases and J by 3 bases, with 8 bases of the junction left unmatched. Per the germline V gene, CDR1 is SQVTM and CDR2 is ANQGSEA. This chain's CDR3 is CSADTRGYYGYTF. The CDR3 bases are TGCAGCGCAGACACCAGGGGGTACTATGGCTACACCTTC.

This chain uses TRBV29-1 with TRBJ2-3; D might be TRBD1 or TRBD2, each matching 6 bases. CDR1 is SQVTM and CDR2 is ANQGSEA in the germline V gene. Trimming took 1 base from V and 3 from J, leaving 17 bases between them. The CDR3 sequence is 16 residues long. The CDR3 is CSVEGGGGHSTDTQYF. The DNA of the CDR3 is TGCAGCGTTGAAGGGGGTGGGGGGCACTCTACAGATACGCAGTATTTT.

J is TRBJ1-2 and V is TRBV19; possibly TRBD1 for D (5 bases). The germline gives CDR1 LNHDA, CDR2 SQIVND (reference sequence). V lost 6 bases and J lost 4, with 15 bases in between. The CDR3 has 14 residues. The CDR3 here is CASRGEGRVYGYTF. The CDR3 DNA follows: TGTGCCAGTAGGGGAGAAGGCAGGGTCTATGGCTACACCTTC.

This clone was seen more than once but under ten times. The gene calls are TRBV19 and TRBJ1-5; D perhaps matches TRBD1 (6 bases). The CDR3 covers 13 residues. Germline CDR1 reads LNHDA; CDR2 reads SQIVND (reference sequence). The V gene lost 5 bases and the J gene lost 5 bases, with 10 bases spanning the gap. The CDR3 DNA reads as TGTGCCAGTAGTTCTCAGGGGTATCAGCCCCAGCATTTT. It yields the protein CASSSQGYQPQHF.

By frequency in the sample, this clone is large. This CDR3 reads CASSPIAGGAMDTQYF. CDR3 in DNA: TGCGCCAGCAGCCCAATAGCGGGGGGGGCCATGGATACGCAGTATTTT. The chain links TRBV4-1 to TRBJ2-3; 11 nucleotides align to TRBD2. Germline lookup yields CDR1 MGHRA and CDR2 YSYEKL. The CDR3 extends over 16 amino acids. The V segment lost 4 bases and the J segment 6 bases; nucleotides outside the gene matches: 9.

This clone was seen a few times. The V gene is TRBV27, the J gene TRBJ2-7; 9 nucleotides match TRBD2. Germline values: CDR1 MNHEY, CDR2 SMNVEV (reference sequence). This CDR3 comprises 15 residues. J was trimmed by 2 bases and V by 3 bases; bases with no gene match: 5. The chain's CDR3 is CASSLISGSAYEQYF. In nucleotides, the CDR3 is TGTGCCAGCAGTTTGATTAGCGGGAGCGCCTACGAGCAGTACTTC.

Notes on this clone: A much larger clone differs from this one at a single base, so this may be a read error. V gene TRBV27 combines with J gene TRBJ2-7, with a possible D match to TRBD2 (6 bases). The CDR3 length is 13 residues. Germline V gene data show CDR1 as MNHEY and CDR2 as SMNVEV (reference sequence). The CDR3 DNA reads TGTGCCAGTAGTTGGGGGGTGGGGCGGGAGCAGTACTTC. Translating it yields CASSWGVGREQYF.

Relative to its sample, this clone is medium-sized (0.01 to 0.1%). The J gene is TRBJ1-2, the V gene TRBV7-8; D call uncertain. This CDR3 is 18 amino acids long. CDR1 is SGHVS, CDR2 FQNEAQ, per germline. V was trimmed by 2 bases and J by 8 bases, leaving 27 bases between them. The CDR3 sequence is CASSLMGGQPHPAMGYTF. The CDR3 coding sequence is TGTGCCAGCAGCTTAATGGGTGGCCAGCCCCACCCCGCTATGGGCTACACCTTC.

There are a few counts of this clone. The chain uses TRBV11-2 and TRBJ2-7; 11 positions agree with TRBD2. Trimming cost V 4 bases and J 2 bases; bases outside gene matches: 4. Germline assignment: CDR1 SGHAT and CDR2 FQNNGV. CDR3 length: 15 residues. The CDR3 sequence: CASSSGGLAAYEQYF. CDR3 coding DNA: TGTGCCAGCAGCTCGGGGGGACTAGCGGCCTACGAGCAGTACTTC.

This clone was recorded a few times. The chain carries TRBV6-5 and TRBJ1-2; 10 bases line up with TRBD1. This CDR3 has 14 residues. Trimming removed 5 bases from V and 7 bases from J; junction bases left unmatched: 7. CDR1 is MNHEY, CDR2 SVGAGI, per germline. The chain's CDR3 is CASSATGGASGYTF. DNA of the CDR3: TGTGCCAGCAGTGCGACAGGGGGCGCGTCTGGCTACACCTTC.

A few counts support this clone. The chain joins TRBV7-6 to TRBJ2-3, with D possibly TRBD2 on 6 matching bases. Germline V CDR1 and CDR2: SGHVS, FNYEAQ. CDR3 length: 14 amino acids. The ends were cut back, 0 bases at V and 7 bases at J, with 11 bases in the middle. CDR3: CASSLATEGNTQYF. CDR3 DNA sequence: TGTGCCAGCAGCTTAGCGACGGAGGGAAATACGCAGTATTTT.

This clone was detected ten times or more. This chain links TRBV5-4 with TRBJ2-3, with TRBD2 identical over 10 bases. CDR1 and CDR2 (germline): SGHNT, YYREEE (reference sequence). Losses at the gene ends were 7 bases for V and 0 bases for J; bases not matched to a gene: 11. This CDR3 spans 17 amino acids. The CDR3 region has the DNA TGTGCCAGCCAAGGGAGTAGCGGGGGGCGAAGCACAGATACGCAGTATTTT. It translates to CASQGSSGGRSTDTQYF.

This clone was seen a few times. The chain uses TRBV29-1 and TRBJ1-1; tentative D call: TRBD1 (6 bases). This CDR3 contains 15 residues. CDR1 is SQVTM, CDR2 ANQGSEA, per germline. V lost 1 base, J lost 2 bases, and 14 bases lay in between. In DNA, the CDR3 is TGCAGCGTTGAAGTCTTAGGACAGATTAACACTGAAGCTTTCTTT. Residues: CSVEVLGQINTEAFF.

This clone is termed medium-sized. The chain uses TRBV9 and TRBJ2-2, with TRBD1 matching 8 bases. The V gene's germline CDR1 is SGDLS and CDR2 YYNGEE. The trim removed 7 bases at V and 1 base at J, leaving 3 bases unmatched. This CDR3 has 14 amino acids. The CDR3: CASGTGWNTGELFF. For the CDR3, the DNA is TGTGCCAGCGGGACAGGTTGGAACACCGGGGAGCTGTTTTTT.

This clone has a handful of counts. This chain links TRBV19 with TRBJ1-2; no reliable D call. There are 12 residues in the CDR3. Germline assignment: CDR1 LNHDA and CDR2 SQIVND (reference sequence). The ends were cut back, 10 bases at V and 9 bases at J, with 18 bases in the middle. CDR3 DNA sequence: TGTGCCACCGGCCGGGGTCTATGGAGCTACACCTTC. It yields the protein CATGRGLWSYTF.

This chain connects TRBV4-1 to TRBJ2-1; D uncertain. The CDR3 runs to 13 residues. The germline V and J ends were trimmed by 0 bases and 10 bases, with 10 bases remaining between them. Germline loops: CDR1 MGHRA, CDR2 YSYEKL. CDR3 amino acids: CASSQDQAWEQFF. In DNA form, the CDR3 reads TGCGCCAGCAGCCAAGATCAGGCTTGGGAGCAGTTCTTC.

This CDR3 reads CASSVEGWHYLDTGELFF. The CDR3 nucleotides read TGTGCCAGCAGCGTAGAGGGCTGGCATTACCTCGACACCGGGGAGCTGTTTTTT. The chain couples TRBV9 to TRBJ2-2; no clear D gene. Trimming left V 0 bases short and J 3 bases short, with 18 bases between. The CDR3 extends over 18 amino acids. Germline V gene lookup returns CDR1 SGDLS and CDR2 YYNGEE.

The rearrangement links TRBV6-1 to TRBJ2-2, with 7 nucleotides matching TRBD1. From germline, CDR1 is MNHNS and CDR2 SASEGT. The CDR3 length is 14 residues. With V trimmed by 11 bases and J by 1 base, 7 bases remained unmatched. For the CDR3, the DNA is TGTGCCGGTCTGACAGGGAGGAACACCGGGGAGCTGTTTTTT. Its protein is CAGLTGRNTGELFF.

This clone has more than one count but fewer than ten. V gene TRBV5-5 combines with J gene TRBJ2-1, with unresolved D. The CDR3 sequence is 16 residues long. Trimming took off 0 bases at V and 0 bases at J, with 10 bases between the two ends. Germline V gives CDR1 SGHKS, CDR2 YYEKEE (reference sequence). The chain's CDR3 is CASSLADTDSYNEQFF. CDR3 in DNA: TGTGCCAGCAGCTTGGCCGACACAGACTCCTACAATGAGCAGTTCTTC.